This T cell receptor (beta chain) was obtained from a study of shared clonotypes between healthy human individuals. Study-wide points: What naive subsets generally showed was a larger estimated richness than memory subsets showed. Non-shared clonotypes displayed generation probabilities falling below those of clonotypes present in all four donors.

Investigators divided CD4+ cells into CD45RA+ naive and CD45RA-negative memory subsets. TCRdb's table, derived via immunoSEQ multiplex PCR, lists solely in-frame clones and lacks some. This table holds some 2,000,000 clones, under 97% found once. V shed 6 bases and J 6 bases; nucleotides not matched to a gene: 11. CDR3 length: 14 amino acids. Germline V gene data show CDR1 as LNHDA and CDR2 as SQIVND (reference sequence). This clone was counted a few times. The target antigen is unknown. What was sequenced was naive CD4+ T cells sorted from blood. The subset denotes: CD45RA+ positively selected. The receptor comes from a man aged 18 to 29 in good health. The chain is built from TRBV19 and TRBJ2-7, with 7 bases fitting TRBD1. CDR3 in amino acids: CASSMVGQGVEQYF. The CDR3 nucleotides read TGTGCCAGTAGCATGGTCGGGCAGGGGGTCGAGCAGTACTTC.